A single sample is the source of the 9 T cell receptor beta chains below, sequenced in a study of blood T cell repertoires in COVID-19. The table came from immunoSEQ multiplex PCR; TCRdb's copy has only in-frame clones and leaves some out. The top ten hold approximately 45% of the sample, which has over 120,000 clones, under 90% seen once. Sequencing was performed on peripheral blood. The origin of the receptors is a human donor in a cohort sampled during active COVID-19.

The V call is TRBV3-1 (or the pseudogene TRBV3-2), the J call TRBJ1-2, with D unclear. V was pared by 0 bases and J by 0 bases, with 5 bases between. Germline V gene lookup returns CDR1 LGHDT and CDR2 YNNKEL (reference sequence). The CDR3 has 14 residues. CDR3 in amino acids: CASSQDSANYGYTF. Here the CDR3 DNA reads TGTGCCAGCAGCCAAGACTCCGCTAACTATGGCTACACCTTC.

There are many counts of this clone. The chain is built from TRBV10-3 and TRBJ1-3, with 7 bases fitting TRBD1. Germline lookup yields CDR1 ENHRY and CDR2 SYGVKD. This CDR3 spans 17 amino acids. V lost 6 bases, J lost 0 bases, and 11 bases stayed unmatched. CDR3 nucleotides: TGTGCCATCAGGCGACAGGGTGGGCTCTTCTCTGGAAACACCATATATTTT. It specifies CAIRRQGGLFSGNTIYF.

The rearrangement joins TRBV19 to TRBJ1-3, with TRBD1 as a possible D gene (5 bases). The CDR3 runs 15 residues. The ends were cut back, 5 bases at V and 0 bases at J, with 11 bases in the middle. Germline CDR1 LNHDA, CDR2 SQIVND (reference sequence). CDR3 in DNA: TGTGCCAGTAGTGGGGCGAACGACTCTGGAAACACCATATATTTT. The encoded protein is CASSGANDSGNTIYF.

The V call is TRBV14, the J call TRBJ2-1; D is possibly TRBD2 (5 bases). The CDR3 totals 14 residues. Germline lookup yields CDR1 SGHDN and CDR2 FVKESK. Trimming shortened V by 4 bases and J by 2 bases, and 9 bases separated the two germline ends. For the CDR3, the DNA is TGTGCCAGCAGCCTGACTACCCCCTACAATGAGCAGTTCTTC. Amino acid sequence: CASSLTTPYNEQFF.

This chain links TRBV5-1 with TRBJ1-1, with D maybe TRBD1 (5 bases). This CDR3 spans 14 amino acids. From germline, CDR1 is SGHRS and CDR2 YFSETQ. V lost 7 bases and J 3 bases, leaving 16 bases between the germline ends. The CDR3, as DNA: TGCGCCAGCCAACAAGGGGATAGCTACACTGAAGCTTTCTTT. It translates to CASQQGDSYTEAFF.

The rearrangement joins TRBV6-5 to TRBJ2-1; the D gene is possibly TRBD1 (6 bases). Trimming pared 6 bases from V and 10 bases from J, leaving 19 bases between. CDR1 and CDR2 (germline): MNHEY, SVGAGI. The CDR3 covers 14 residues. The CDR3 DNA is TGTGCCAGCAGGGGACACGGCATACGGGTAGAGCAGTTCTTC. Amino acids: CASRGHGIRVEQFF.

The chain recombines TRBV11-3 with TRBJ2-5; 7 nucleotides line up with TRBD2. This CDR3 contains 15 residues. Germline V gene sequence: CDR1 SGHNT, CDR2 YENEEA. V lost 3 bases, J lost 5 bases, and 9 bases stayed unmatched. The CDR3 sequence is CASSFMGGPRETQYF. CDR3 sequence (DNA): TGTGCCAGCAGCTTCATGGGAGGGCCGAGGGAGACCCAGTACTTC.

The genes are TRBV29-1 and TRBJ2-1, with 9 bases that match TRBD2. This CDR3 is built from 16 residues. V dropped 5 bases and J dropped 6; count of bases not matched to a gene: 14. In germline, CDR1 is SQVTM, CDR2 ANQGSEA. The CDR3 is CSVSNLLAGLSNEQFF. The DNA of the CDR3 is TGCAGCGTTAGTAACCTCCTAGCGGGGTTATCCAATGAGCAGTTCTTC.

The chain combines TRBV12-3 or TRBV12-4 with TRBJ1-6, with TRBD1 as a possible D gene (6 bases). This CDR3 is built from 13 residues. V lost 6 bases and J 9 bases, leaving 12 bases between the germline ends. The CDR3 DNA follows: TGTGCCAGCAGCCTGATGGACAGTTCACCCCTCCACTTT. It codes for CASSLMDSSPLHF.